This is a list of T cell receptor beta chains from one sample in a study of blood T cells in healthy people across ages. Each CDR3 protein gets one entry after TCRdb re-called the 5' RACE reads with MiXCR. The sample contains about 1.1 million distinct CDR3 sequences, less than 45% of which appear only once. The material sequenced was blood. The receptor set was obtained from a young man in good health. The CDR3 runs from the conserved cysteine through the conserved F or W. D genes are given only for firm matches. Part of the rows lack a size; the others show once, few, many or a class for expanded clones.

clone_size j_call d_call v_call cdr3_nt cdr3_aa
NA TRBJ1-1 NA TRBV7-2 TGTGCCAGCAGCCCCGGGACTATTGCTTTCTTT CASSPGTIAFF
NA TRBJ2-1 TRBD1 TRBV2 TGTGTCAGCAGTGAAGGGACAGGGATCGACAATGAGCAGTTCTTC CVSSEGTGIDNEQFF
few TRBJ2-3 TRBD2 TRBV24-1 TGTGCCACCAGTGACCCGGGACTAGCGGGGGGGTTCCTGTATTTT CATSDPGLAGGFLYF
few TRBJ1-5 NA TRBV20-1 TGCAGTGCCCTAAGGGGAGAAAATCAGCCCCAGCATTTT CSALRGENQPQHF
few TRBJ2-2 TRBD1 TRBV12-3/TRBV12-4 TGTGCCAGCAGCCATTTACCCATGACAGGGGAGGACACCGGGGAGCTGTTTTTT CASSHLPMTGEDTGELFF
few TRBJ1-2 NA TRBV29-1 TGCAGCGGAACAACTAACTATGGCTACACCTTC CSGTTNYGYTF
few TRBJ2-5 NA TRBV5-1 TGCGCCAGCAGCTTGGAGCTCCACCTGGGGAATGAGCAGTACTTC CASSLELHLGNEQYF
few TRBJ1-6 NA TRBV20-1 TGCAGTGCTAGACCCTGGGGGGATTATAATTCACCCCTCCACTTT CSARPWGDYNSPLHF
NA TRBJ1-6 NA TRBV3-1 TGTGCCAGCAGTCGTACTGGGACACCCTATAATTCACCCCTCCACTTT CASSRTGTPYNSPLHF
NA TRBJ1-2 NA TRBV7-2 TGTGCCAGCAGCTTACGGGACACCCTCCATGGCTACACCTTC CASSLRDTLHGYTF
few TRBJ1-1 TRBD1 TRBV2 TGTGCCAGCACAGTACAGGGGGCAGGCACTGAAGCTTTCTTT CASTVQGAGTEAFF
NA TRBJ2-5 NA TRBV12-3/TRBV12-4 TGTGCCAGCAGCCCCAGTCTACCCCAAGAGACCCAGTACTTC CASSPSLPQETQYF
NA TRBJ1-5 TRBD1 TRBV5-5 TGTGCCAGCAGCCGACAGGGGAGTTACCAGCCCCAGCATTTT CASSRQGSYQPQHF
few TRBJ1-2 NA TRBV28 TGTGCCAGCAGGCCATTATCAGGACCAAATCGTGGTGGCTACACCTTC CASRPLSGPNRGGYTF
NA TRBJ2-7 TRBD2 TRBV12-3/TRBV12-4 TGTGCCAGCAGTTTAGGGGTGACCAGCGGGGTCTACGAGCAGTACTTC CASSLGVTSGVYEQYF
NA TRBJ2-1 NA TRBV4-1 TGCGCCAGCAGCCAAGACACAGGCGGCTCCTACAATGAGCAGTTCTTC CASSQDTGGSYNEQFF
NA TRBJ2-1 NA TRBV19 TGTGCCAGTAGTCCGTCGGACCTGGGCGATGAGCAGTTCTTC CASSPSDLGDEQFF
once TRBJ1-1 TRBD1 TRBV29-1 TGCAGCGTTCACGACAGGGTAGAGGCTTTCTTT CSVHDRVEAFF
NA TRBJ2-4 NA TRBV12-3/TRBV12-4 TGTGCCAGCAGTTTAAGGTCAAAGGAGGGGTTGGCCAAAAACATTCAGTACTTC CASSLRSKEGLAKNIQYF
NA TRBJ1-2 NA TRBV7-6 TGTGCCAGCAGCTTATTACCTGACTTTTATGGCTACACCTTC CASSLLPDFYGYTF
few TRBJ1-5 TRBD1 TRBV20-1 TGCAGTGCCCTGAGACAGGGAGGGAGCAATCAGCCCCAGCATTTT CSALRQGGSNQPQHF
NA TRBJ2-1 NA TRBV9 TGTGCCAGCAGCGGAATTGCGGGTGAGCAGTTCTTC CASSGIAGEQFF
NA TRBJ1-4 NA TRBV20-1 TGCAGTGCTAGGTCCCTCTCGACGGGTGGCTATGAAAAACTGTTTTTT CSARSLSTGGYEKLFF
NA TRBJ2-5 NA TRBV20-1 TGTAGTGCCACGGCCCCCACCATGTTTTTCCAAGAGACCCAGTACTTC CSATAPTMFFQETQYF
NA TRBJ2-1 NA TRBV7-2 TGTGCCAGCAGCTTTTATTCTATTAGCGATGAGCAGTTCTTC CASSFYSISDEQFF
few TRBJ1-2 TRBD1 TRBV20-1 TGCAGTGCTAGAGGGGGGGACAGCGTCTATGGCTACACCTTC CSARGGDSVYGYTF
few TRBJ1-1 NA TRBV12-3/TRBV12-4 TGTGCCAGCAGTTTAGTACAGGGACGAGAAGCTTTCTTT CASSLVQGREAFF
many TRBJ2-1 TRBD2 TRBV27 TGTGCCAGCAGCTATCTAGCGGGGGCGAACAATGAGCAGTTCTTC CASSYLAGANNEQFF
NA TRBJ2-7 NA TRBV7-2 TGTGCCAGCAGCTTACGTCCTCATTCTCTCTACAATGAGCAGTACTTC CASSLRPHSLYNEQYF
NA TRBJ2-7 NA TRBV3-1 TGTGCCAGCAGCCTGTCGGAGCAGGGAGCCTACGAGCAGTACTTC CASSLSEQGAYEQYF
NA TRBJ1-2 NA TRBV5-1 TGCGCCAGCAGCTTGCCATCAGGGGATAATGGCTACACCTTC CASSLPSGDNGYTF
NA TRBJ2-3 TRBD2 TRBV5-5 TGTGCCAGCAGCTCCCCGGGAGGCTGGAGCCCAGATACGCAGTATTTT CASSSPGGWSPDTQYF
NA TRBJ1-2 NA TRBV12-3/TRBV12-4 TGTGCCAGCAGTCCCAGCCCAGATAATAACTATGGCTACACCTTC CASSPSPDNNYGYTF
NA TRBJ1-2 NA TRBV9 TGTGCCAGCAGCGCCGGGAGTCCCTCTAACTATGGCTACACCTTC CASSAGSPSNYGYTF
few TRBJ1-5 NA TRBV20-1 TGCAGTGCTAGCCCCGGCGGGTATAGCAATCAGCCCCAGCATTTT CSASPGGYSNQPQHF
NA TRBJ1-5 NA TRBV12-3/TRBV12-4 TGTGCCAGCAGTCCAACGCCGGGTAGGAGCAATCAGCCCCAGCATTTT CASSPTPGRSNQPQHF
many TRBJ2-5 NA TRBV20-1 TGCAGTGCTCCCCGAGGCGAGACCCAGTACTTC CSAPRGETQYF
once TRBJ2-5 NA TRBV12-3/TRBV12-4 TGTGCCAGCAGTTCCGGGACCGATGGGACCCAGTACTTC CASSSGTDGTQYF
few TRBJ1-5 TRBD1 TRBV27 TGTGCCAGCAGTCTCACAGGGGCTCGTAGCAATCAGCCCCAGCATTTT CASSLTGARSNQPQHF
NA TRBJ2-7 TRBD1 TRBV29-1 TGCAGCGCCCGGGACAGGGGGTTCGAGCAGTACTTC CSARDRGFEQYF
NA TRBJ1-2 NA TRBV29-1 TGCAGCGTTGGAGCACCGACGTGGGACGACTATGGCTACACCTTC CSVGAPTWDDYGYTF
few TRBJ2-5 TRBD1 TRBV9 TGTGCCAGCAGCCTCCGGGACAGGGGTTTAGGTGAAGAGACCCAGTACTTC CASSLRDRGLGEETQYF
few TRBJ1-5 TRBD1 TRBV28 TGTGCCAGCAGGCGGACAGGGGACAATCAGCCCCAGCATTTT CASRRTGDNQPQHF
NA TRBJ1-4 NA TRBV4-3 TGCGCCAGCAGCCAAGCTCCGGGACACCAATCGGATAAACTGTTTTTT CASSQAPGHQSDKLFF
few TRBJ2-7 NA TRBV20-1 TGCAGTGCTAGAGTCAGTTACGCTCGGAGCTCTGGACTCAACGAGCAGTACTTC CSARVSYARSSGLNEQYF
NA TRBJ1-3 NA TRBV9 TGTGCCAGCAGTCACACGAGCTCTGGAAACACCATATATTTT CASSHTSSGNTIYF
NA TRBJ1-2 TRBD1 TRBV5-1 TGCGCCAGCAGCCTTCAACAGGGGGCTCATGGCTACACCTTC CASSLQQGAHGYTF
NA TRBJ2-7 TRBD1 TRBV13 TGTGCCAGCAGCCCACAGACAGGGGGCACCCCCTACGAGCAGTACTTC CASSPQTGGTPYEQYF
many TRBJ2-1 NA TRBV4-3 TGCGCCAGCAGCCAAGAGACGGGACAAAGCTCCTACAATGAGCAGTTCTTC CASSQETGQSSYNEQFF
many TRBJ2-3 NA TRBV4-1 TGCGCCAGCAGCCAGCGCACAGATACGCAGTATTTT CASSQRTDTQYF
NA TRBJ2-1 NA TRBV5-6 TGTGCCAGCAGCTGGTCGATACAGGGAGAGCAGTTCTTC CASSWSIQGEQFF
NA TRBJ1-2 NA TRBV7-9 TGTGCCAGCAGCTTAGCGTGGGACGGACACTATGGCTACACCTTC CASSLAWDGHYGYTF
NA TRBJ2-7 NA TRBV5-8 TGTGCCAGCAGCTTGGTTGTCTTTATGGGGGCGAGCTCCTACAATGAGCAGTACTTC CASSLVVFMGASSYNEQYF